This TCR beta chain was identified during a study of T cells after yellow fever vaccination. MiXCR was run by TCRdb on the 5' RACE reads, yielding one entry per CDR3 protein. The sample yields about 510,000 distinct CDR3 sequences, 21% seen once. The germline V and J ends were trimmed by 3 bases and 4 bases, with 9 bases remaining between them. This CDR3 has 14 residues. The germline gives CDR1 SEHNR, CDR2 FQNEAQ (reference sequence). The rearrangement links TRBV7-9 to TRBJ1-4, with a tentative D call TRBD1 (5 bases). The source is a man between 18 and 35 years old who received the YFV17D yellow fever vaccine. Sequencing used PBMCs, obtained approximately 22 days after the first yellow fever vaccination. This CDR3 is CASSFRGNNEKLFF. The CDR3 bases are TGTGCCAGCAGCTTTCGGGGGAATAATGAAAAACTGTTTTTT.